These 15 T cell receptor beta chains share one sample of origin, sequenced in a study of shared clonotypes between healthy human individuals. CD45RO-negative cells were positively selected for CCR7, leaving out terminally differentiated effector memory CD45RA+ cells. Measured with immunoSEQ multiplex PCR; TCRdb has only the in-frame clones, and not every one. Altogether 2 million to 2.5 million clones are present, more than 85% being singletons, with the ten largest covering under 2%. Specimen: naive CD8+ T cells from PBMCs. The receptors were sampled from a man in his late teens or twenties in good health. Some clones in this sample may be carry-over from other donors' samples.

This chain connects TRBV6-1 to TRBJ2-2, with D maybe TRBD1 (6 bases). Germline lookup yields CDR1 MNHNS and CDR2 SASEGT. The CDR3 has 13 residues. V was clipped by 6 bases and J by 7 bases, with 12 bases between them. The CDR3, as DNA: TGTGCCAGCAGAAACAGGGTAGGCGGGGAGCTGTTTTTT. Protein sequence: CASRNRVGGELFF.

The chain is built from TRBV11-2 and TRBJ2-7; D is perhaps TRBD2 (5 bases). Germline CDR1 SGHAT, CDR2 FQNNGV. The CDR3 totals 13 residues. V gave up 2 bases and J gave up 7 bases, with 12 bases separating them. This chain's CDR3 is CASSLRLQREQYF. The DNA for the CDR3 is TGTGCCAGCAGCTTACGACTCCAGCGGGAGCAGTACTTC.

A note on this clone: This same CDR3 is encoded by further DNA sequences in the sample. The rearrangement uses TRBV27 and TRBJ1-1; maybe TRBD1 (6 bases). CDR1 is MNHEY, CDR2 SMNVEV, per germline (reference sequence). The CDR3 sequence is 15 residues long. Trimming took off 4 bases at V and 0 bases at J, with 12 bases between the two ends. The CDR3 reads CASSSRTAMNTEAFF. The CDR3 bases are TGTGCCAGCAGTTCCCGGACAGCAATGAACACTGAAGCTTTCTTT.

The chain has TRBV30 and TRBJ2-2; 9 bases line up with TRBD1. This CDR3 has 15 residues. With V trimmed by 5 bases and J by 7 bases, 11 bases remained unmatched. The germline gives CDR1 GTSNPN, CDR2 SVGIG (reference sequence). The CDR3 region is CAWASGTGTNGELFF. Written as DNA, the CDR3 is TGTGCCTGGGCGTCCGGGACAGGGACCAACGGGGAGCTGTTTTTT.

V is TRBV11-2 and J is TRBJ2-1; no firm D call. Trimming pared 4 bases from V and 3 bases from J, leaving 10 bases between. There are 14 residues in the CDR3. The V gene's germline CDR1 is SGHAT and CDR2 FQNNGV. Written as DNA, the CDR3 is TGTGCCAGCAGCTCTCTACTGCTCTACAATGAGCAGTTCTTC. This gives the protein CASSSLLLYNEQFF.

The V call is TRBV13, the J call TRBJ2-7; TRBD2 agrees at 8 bases. V was pared by 5 bases and J by 6 bases, with 15 bases of the junction left unmatched. This CDR3 contains 16 residues. CDR1 PRHDT and CDR2 FYEKMQ come from the germline V gene (reference sequence). CDR3 residues: CASSQAPGRASLEQYF. CDR3 coding DNA: TGTGCCAGCAGCCAGGCCCCCGGGAGGGCCTCCCTCGAGCAGTACTTC.

CDR3 loop: CASSWGLAETFSTDTQYF. CDR3 in DNA: TGTGCCAGCAGCTGGGGACTAGCGGAGACCTTTAGCACAGATACGCAGTATTTT. The chain joins TRBV5-8 to TRBJ2-3; 11 bases line up with TRBD2. Per germline, CDR1 SGHTS and CDR2 YDEGEE. The CDR3 has 18 residues. After removal of 3 bases from V and 0 bases from J, the junction contained 9 bases not matched to a gene.

The chain is built from TRBV27 and TRBJ2-7; weak D call: TRBD1 (5 bases). Germline loops: CDR1 MNHEY, CDR2 SMNVEV (reference sequence). Trimming stripped 5 bases from V and 2 bases from J, with 10 bases between. The CDR3 totals 13 residues. The CDR3 region is CASSPTATYEQYF. DNA of the CDR3: TGTGCCAGCAGTCCGACAGCTACCTACGAGCAGTACTTC.

V usage is TRBV6-1 and J usage is TRBJ1-2, with a tentative D call TRBD1 (5 bases). Trimming took off 5 bases at V and 4 bases at J, with 17 bases between the two ends. This CDR3 is 15 amino acids long. Germline CDR1 MNHNS, CDR2 SASEGT. CDR3 sequence: CASSPGAGSGYGYTF. The CDR3 DNA reads as TGTGCCAGCAGTCCCGGGGCGGGGTCTGGCTATGGCTACACCTTC.

The chain has TRBV4-1 and TRBJ2-7; D is possibly TRBD1 (6 bases). CDR1 is MGHRA, CDR2 YSYEKL, per germline. Trimming took 4 bases from V and 6 from J, leaving 16 bases between them. The CDR3 covers 14 residues. CDR3 coding DNA: TGCGCCAGCAGCCCCCGGGACACCCGCTTCGAGCAGTACTTC. Translation: CASSPRDTRFEQYF.

The gene calls are TRBV9 and TRBJ2-1; TRBD2 agrees at 9 bases. CDR3 length equals 17 residues. Germline V gene sequence: CDR1 SGDLS, CDR2 YYNGEE. Trimming took 4 bases from V and 8 from J; bases not matched to a gene: 16. The CDR3 sequence is CASSYWLAGEIADEQFF. As DNA, the CDR3 is TGTGCCAGCAGCTACTGGTTAGCGGGAGAGATCGCCGATGAGCAGTTCTTC.

The rearrangement joins TRBV27 to TRBJ2-2; tentatively, D is TRBD2 (7 bases). Germline V gives CDR1 MNHEY, CDR2 SMNVEV (reference sequence). This CDR3 is built from 16 residues. V lost 7 bases, J lost 1 base, and 16 bases lay in between. CDR3 nucleotide sequence: TGTGCCAGCACCCATTCGGGGGGCGAGAACACCGGGGAGCTGTTTTTT. Protein: CASTHSGGENTGELFF.

This chain connects TRBV7-9 to TRBJ1-5; possibly TRBD1 for D (5 bases). V was trimmed by 5 bases and J by 2 bases, leaving 10 bases between them. There are 14 residues in the CDR3. Germline V CDR1 and CDR2: SEHNR, FQNEAQ (reference sequence). Here the CDR3 reads CASSQGDGNQPQHF. The CDR3 DNA is TGTGCCAGCAGCCAAGGGGACGGCAATCAGCCCCAGCATTTT.

The V gene is TRBV7-9, the J gene TRBJ2-2; the D is unclear. The V end was cut by 7 bases, the J end by 3 bases, with 6 bases between. Germline-derived CDR1 and CDR2 are SEHNR and FQNEAQ (reference sequence). This CDR3 region has 12 residues. CDR3 loop: CASTDDTGELFF. The CDR3 DNA follows: TGTGCCAGCACCGACGACACCGGGGAGCTGTTTTTT.

The V call is TRBV11-2, the J call TRBJ2-3; a weak D match, TRBD2 (5 bases). The V gene lost 8 bases and the J gene lost 0 bases, with 9 bases spanning the gap. Germline values: CDR1 SGHAT, CDR2 FQNNGV. The CDR3 is made up of 13 amino acids. Written as DNA, the CDR3 is TGTGCCAGCTTGGAGCGGAGCACAGATACGCAGTATTTT. Translating gives CASLERSTDTQYF.